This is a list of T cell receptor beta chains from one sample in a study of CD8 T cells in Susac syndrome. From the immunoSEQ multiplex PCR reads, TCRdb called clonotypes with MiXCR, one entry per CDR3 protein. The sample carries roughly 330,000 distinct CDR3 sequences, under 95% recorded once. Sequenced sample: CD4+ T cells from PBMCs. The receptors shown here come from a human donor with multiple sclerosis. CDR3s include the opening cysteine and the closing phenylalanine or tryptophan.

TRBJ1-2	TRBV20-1	CSARVGGQGLDGYTF
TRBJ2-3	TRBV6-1	CASSGVAGLTTQYF
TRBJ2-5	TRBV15	CATGTSGRPQETQYF
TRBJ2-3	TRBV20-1	CSARAPPGQALMTDTQYF
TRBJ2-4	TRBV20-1	CSASPLRAGAGAKNIQYF
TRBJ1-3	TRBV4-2	CASSQALLTGRSGNTIYF
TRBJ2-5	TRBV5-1	CASSTTAGQETQYF
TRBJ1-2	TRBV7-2	CASSRTGTASNYGYTF
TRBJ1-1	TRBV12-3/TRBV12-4	CASRLATENTEAFF
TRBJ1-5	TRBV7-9	CASSFSTGGQPQHF
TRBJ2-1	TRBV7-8	CASSFGLAGGFGNEQFF
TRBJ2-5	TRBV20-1	CSARMVPQETQYF
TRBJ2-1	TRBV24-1	CATSRTGATYNEQFF
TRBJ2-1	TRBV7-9	CASSYKEQFF
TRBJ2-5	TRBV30	CAWSEGLGGTQYF
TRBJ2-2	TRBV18	CASSPHPPSGGNTGELFF
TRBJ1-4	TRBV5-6	CASSRLGGGESEKLFF
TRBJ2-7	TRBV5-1	CASSFPSGSYEQYF
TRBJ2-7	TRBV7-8	CASSSDIVRSYEQYF
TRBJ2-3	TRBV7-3	CASSLRRGVTDTQYF
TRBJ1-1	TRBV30	CACWQRGNTEAFF
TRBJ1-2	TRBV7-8	CASSLQGDGYTF
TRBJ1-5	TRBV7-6	CASSPSAEGNQPQHF
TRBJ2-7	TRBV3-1	CASSQGNPLETYEQYF
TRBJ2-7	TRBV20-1	CSARDRRGSIYEQYF
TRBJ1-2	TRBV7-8	CASSLGQLYGYTF
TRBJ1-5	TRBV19	CASSIRQLYSNQPQHF
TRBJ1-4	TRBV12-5	CASGSLNRETNEKLFF
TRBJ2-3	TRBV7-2	CASSYSGGARFDTQYF
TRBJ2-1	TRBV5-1	CASSLGGGTDEQFF
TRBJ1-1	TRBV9	CASSVPSTGTAFF
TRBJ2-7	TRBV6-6	CASEGQGGHEQYF
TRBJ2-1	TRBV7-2	CASSQYSYNEQFF
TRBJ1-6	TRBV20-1	CSARGEGAAYNSPLHF
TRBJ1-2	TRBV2	CASSLGQAYGYTF
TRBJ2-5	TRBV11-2	CASSQARDRAQETQYF
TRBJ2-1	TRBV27	CASSLGPRGEQFF
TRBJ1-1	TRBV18	CASSPGTDNEAFF
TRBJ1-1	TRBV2	CASKALGYTEAFF
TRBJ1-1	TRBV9	CASSVGGMNTEAFF
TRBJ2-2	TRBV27	CASSAARGGGELFF
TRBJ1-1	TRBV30	CAWSLHLKGTEAFF
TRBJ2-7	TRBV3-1	CASSQAATGSPKHF
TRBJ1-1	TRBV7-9	CASSFGGTGVYTEAFF
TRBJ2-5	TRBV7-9	CASSARPGRGPQETQYF
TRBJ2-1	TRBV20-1	CSATDRRGYNEQFF
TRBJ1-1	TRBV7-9	CASSRTPAFF
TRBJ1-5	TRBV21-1	CASSTCRRQGVNENNQPQHF
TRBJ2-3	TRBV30	CAWSSTRTSGIPDTQYF
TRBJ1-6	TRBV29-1	CSVAEDSYNSPLHF
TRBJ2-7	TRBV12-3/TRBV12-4	CASSFGRAYEQYF
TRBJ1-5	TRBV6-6	CASTKGQGQGPQHF
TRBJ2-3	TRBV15	CATYPGRFGTANIQYF
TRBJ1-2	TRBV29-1	CSVAVLSLYGYTF
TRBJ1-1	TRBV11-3	CASSPSTAGRNTEAFF
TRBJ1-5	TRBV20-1	CSAASAGSNQPQHF
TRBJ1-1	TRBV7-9	CASSLGGGGRMNTEAFF
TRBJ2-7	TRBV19	CASSIVDGVDEQYF
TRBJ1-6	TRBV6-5	CASSREAGSNSPLHF